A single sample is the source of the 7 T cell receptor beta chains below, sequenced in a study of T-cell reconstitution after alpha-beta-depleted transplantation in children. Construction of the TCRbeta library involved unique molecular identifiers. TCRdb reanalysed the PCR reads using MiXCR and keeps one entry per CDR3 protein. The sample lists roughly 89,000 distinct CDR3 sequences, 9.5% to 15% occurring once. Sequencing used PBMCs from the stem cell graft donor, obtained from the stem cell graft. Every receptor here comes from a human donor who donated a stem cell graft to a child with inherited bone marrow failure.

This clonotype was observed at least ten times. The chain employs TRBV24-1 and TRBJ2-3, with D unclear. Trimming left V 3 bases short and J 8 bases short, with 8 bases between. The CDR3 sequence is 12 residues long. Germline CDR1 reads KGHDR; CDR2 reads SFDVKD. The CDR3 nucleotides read TGTGCCACCAGTGATCTTACTACTACGCAGTATTTT. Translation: CATSDLTTTQYF.

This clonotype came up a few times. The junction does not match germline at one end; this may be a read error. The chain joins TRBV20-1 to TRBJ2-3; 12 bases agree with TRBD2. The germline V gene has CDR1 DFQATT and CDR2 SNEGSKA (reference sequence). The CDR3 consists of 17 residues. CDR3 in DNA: TGCTGTGCTAGGCCCCGACTAGCGGGAGCCTCTCCTAATACGCAGTATTTT. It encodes CCARPRLAGASPNTQYF.

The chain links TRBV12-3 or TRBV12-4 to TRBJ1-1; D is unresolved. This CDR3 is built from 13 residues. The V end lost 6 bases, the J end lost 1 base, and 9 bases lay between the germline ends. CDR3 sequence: CASSLARNTEAFF. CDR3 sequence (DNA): TGTGCCAGCAGCTTGGCCAGGAACACTGAAGCTTTCTTT.

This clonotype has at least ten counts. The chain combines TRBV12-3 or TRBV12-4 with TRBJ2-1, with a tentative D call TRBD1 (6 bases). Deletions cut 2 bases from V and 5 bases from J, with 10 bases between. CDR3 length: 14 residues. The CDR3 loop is CASSLTYRDNEQFF. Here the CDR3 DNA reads TGTGCCAGCAGTTTAACTTACAGGGACAATGAGCAGTTCTTC.

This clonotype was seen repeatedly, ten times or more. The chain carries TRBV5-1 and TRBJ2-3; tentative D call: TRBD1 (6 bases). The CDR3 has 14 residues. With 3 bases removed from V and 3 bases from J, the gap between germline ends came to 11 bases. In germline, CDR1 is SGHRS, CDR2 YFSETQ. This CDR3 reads CASSSGTPTDTQYF. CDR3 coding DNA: TGCGCCAGCAGCTCCGGGACACCAACAGATACGCAGTATTTT.

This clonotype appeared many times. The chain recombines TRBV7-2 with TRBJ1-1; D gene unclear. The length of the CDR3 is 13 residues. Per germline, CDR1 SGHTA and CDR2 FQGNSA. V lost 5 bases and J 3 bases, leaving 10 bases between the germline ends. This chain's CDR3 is CASSPQRDTEAFF. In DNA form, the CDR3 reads TGTGCCAGCAGCCCTCAAAGGGACACTGAAGCTTTCTTT.

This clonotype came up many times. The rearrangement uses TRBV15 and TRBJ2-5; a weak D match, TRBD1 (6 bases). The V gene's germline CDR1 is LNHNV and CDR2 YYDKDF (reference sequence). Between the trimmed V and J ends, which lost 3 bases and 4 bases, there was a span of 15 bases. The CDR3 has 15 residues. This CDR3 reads CATSSPTGPTETQYF. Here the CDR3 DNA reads TGTGCCACCAGCAGCCCGACAGGTCCGACAGAGACCCAGTACTTC.